This TCR beta chain came from a study of shared clonotypes between healthy human individuals (dated by TCRdb to about 2020). In the study overall: The cohort included a few men and a couple of women between 18 and 49 years of age. Blood TCR repertoires of about 5 healthy adults were deeply sequenced to estimate repertoire size and the extent of clonotype sharing between individuals. Per donor, three plates each were used for CD4 naive and CD4 memory, two for CD8 naive, and one for CD8 memory. Different laboratories and diverse techniques were used to prepare libraries and sequence TCR repertoires, to increase sequencing depth and limit assay-specific biases. Leukapheresis yielded between about 0.8 and 8.9 billion PBMCs per donor.

TCR CDR3 regions were amplified from genomic DNA by multiplex PCR using the deep immunoSEQ assay. For each cell subset, the extracted genomic DNA was distributed evenly across all wells of several immunoSEQ 96-well plates, and each plate served as one replicate. For sorted subsets, approximately 210 ng of genomic DNA, equivalent to roughly 33,000 T cell genomes, went into each replicate PCR. The purified libraries were quantified using a Qubit 3.0 fluorometer, sized with a Bioanalyzer 2100, and then quantified again using the KAPA Library Quantification kit. Every immunoSEQ 96-well plate was sequenced on a separate single-read 150-cycle Illumina NextSeq 550 flow cell. On the authors' methods: Because the immunoSEQ output held only junctional sequences and lacked quality scores, the filtering could not match the filtering applied to full-length reads. To assign V/J genes and CDR3, sequences were annotated against IMGT germline references using PyIR, a Python wrapper for IgBLAST v1.9. Reads with weak V/J assignments (E-value above 1e-6), missing CDR3, stop codons, out-of-frame junctions, or ambiguous translated residues were removed. V3J clonotypes were defined as sequences sharing the same inferred V gene, J gene, and CDR3 amino acid sequence. Percentage overlap between repertoires was calculated by dividing the number of shared unique clonotypes by the size of the smaller repertoire. Repertoire richness was assessed with RTK rarefaction, the Chao1 estimator, and Recon v2.1 estimates of unobserved clonotypes. OLGA was used to compute generation probabilities for all TCRbeta clonotypes that the gDNA method yielded from four donors. TCRdb re-hosts the immuneACCESS table, in-frame sequences only. Its copies lack some clones; in the studies checked, an unresolved V gene accounts for under half of them, and the cause for the rest is not known. The D gene and trimming were derived from the DNA, and the V and J assignments and clone size from that table. This sample holds 2 million to 3 million clones; over 85% were observed only once. The ten most abundant clones make up 0.35% to 0.45% of the sample.

The donors were healthy, HIV-negative adults with no recently reported acute infections or vaccinations. Every donor was a Caucasian adult residing in Nashville, Tennessee, USA. CD4+ T cells were enriched by magnetic negative selection; naive cells were then positively selected on CD45RA, and the negative fraction formed the memory subset. Blood was collected by leukapheresis, and PBMCs were isolated by Ficoll-Histopaque density gradient centrifugation and then cryopreserved in liquid nitrogen vapor phase. Purity and quantity of every magnetically sorted T cell population were checked by analytical flow cytometry. From each sorted fraction, genomic DNA was isolated and quantified by UV absorbance on a Nanodrop 2000c. Overall study results and their limits: Sampling was limited to blood, and TCR repertoires in tissue likely differ from TCR repertoires in blood. Across a handful of donors, roughly 5% of naive CD4, roughly 3.4% of naive CD8, about 2.3% of memory CD4, and about 0.4% of memory CD8 clonotypes were shared. Naive subsets generally had larger estimated clonotype richness than memory subsets. The genetic and exposure-history diversity represented was limited by the small number of donors. Clonotypes shared by all four sorted-subset donors showed higher generation probabilities than non-shared clonotypes. Even with the large sequencing depth, rarefaction of the sorted-subset datasets indicated that sequencing was incomplete. Pairwise subsampling indicated that sequencing depth was expected to affect the degree of clonotype sharing among donors.

A note on this clone: The specificity of this receptor is unknown. Per-base quality was not reported, and no clone a single base away is much larger than it.

The origin of this receptor is a man younger than 35 in good health. Some clones in this sample may be carry-over from other donors' samples. Source material: naive CD4+ T cells from PBMCs. The cell subset or site tag for this specimen amounts to: CD45RA+ positively selected.

This receptor has the CDR3 CASSFQGAYTEAFF. The DNA reads TGTGCCAGCAGTTTTCAGGGGGCTTACACTGAAGCTTTCTTT. The chain couples TRBV28 to TRBJ1-1; 8 junctional bases match TRBD1. Reading the germline V gene gives CDR1 MDHEN and CDR2 SYDVKM. From the cysteine up to the phenylalanine, the CDR3 has a length of 14 residues. This entry keeps only the CDR3 DNA: 42 bases, framed from base 1. V is cut back by 3 bases and J by 3 bases, with 3 bases in the junction unmatched.